The next 12 T cell receptor beta chains were all read from a single sample in a study of metastatic and nonmetastatic thyroid tumors. TCRdb recomputed clones from the PCR reads via MiXCR. The data show roughly 20,000 clones, approximately 15% seen once. Patients underwent thyroid surgery, and none had received any treatment before it. The sequenced material came from tumor tissue. These receptors were collected from a female donor with papillary thyroid cancer or a benign thyroid nodule (not recorded which). Some clones in this sample may be carry-over from other donors' samples.

This clone was recorded at least ten times. V and J are TRBV7-8 and TRBJ2-3; 8 bases agree with TRBD2. The CDR3 loop spans 16 amino acids. CDR1 and CDR2 (germline): SGHVS, FQNEAQ. The J segment lost 4 bases and the V segment lost 1 base, leaving 7 bases of the junction unmatched. The CDR3 is CASSLVGSGIADTQYF. In DNA, the CDR3 is TGTGCCAGCAGCTTAGTTGGTAGCGGGATAGCAGATACGCAGTATTTT. Supplemented by reference TRBV7-8 and TRBJ2-3, the full variable domain reads GAGVSQSPRYKVAKRGQDVALRCDPISGHVSLFWYQQALGQGPEFLTYFQNEAQLDKSGLPSDRFFAERPEGSVSTLKIQRTQQEDSAVYLCASSLVGSGIADTQYFGPGTRLTVL.

The rearrangement joins TRBV5-1 to TRBJ2-1; TRBD1 agrees at 7 bases. The ends lost 4 bases at V and 6 bases at J; junction bases unmatched: 10. Germline loops: CDR1 SGHRS, CDR2 YFSETQ. The CDR3 is 15 residues long. This CDR3 reads CASSSGQVTSNEQFF. Here the CDR3 DNA reads TGCGCCAGCAGCAGTGGACAGGTAACGTCCAATGAGCAGTTCTTC.

Many counts were recorded for this clone. Here the CDR3 DNA reads TGTGCCAGCAGCTTAGTTGGAGCGAACACTGAAGCTTTCTTT. Its protein is CASSLVGANTEAFF. The chain employs TRBV7-9 and TRBJ1-1; unclear D gene. CDR1 and CDR2 (germline): SEHNR, FQNEAQ (reference sequence). Trimming shortened V by 1 base and J by 1 base, and 7 bases separated the two germline ends. The CDR3 covers 14 residues.

At least ten counts were recorded for this clone. CDR3 in DNA: TGTGCCAGCAGTTACGCCGACGGACCCAATGAAAAACTGTTTTTT. Translation gives CASSYADGPNEKLFF. This sequence joins TRBV6-5 and TRBJ1-4; D gene uncertain. CDR1 is MNHEY, CDR2 SVGAGI, per germline. The CDR3 consists of 15 residues. V lost 2 bases and J lost 5, with 12 bases in between.

This chain connects TRBV12-5 to TRBJ2-1; a possible D gene is TRBD1 (5 bases). V was cut by 7 bases and J by 6 bases, with 22 bases left in between. The germline gives CDR1 LGHNT, CDR2 FRNRAP. This CDR3 is 16 amino acids long. CDR3 sequence reads: CASVQVKGAPVNEQFF. The CDR3 DNA follows: TGTGCTAGTGTCCAAGTAAAAGGGGCGCCAGTCAATGAGCAGTTCTTC.

This clone has at least ten counts. J is TRBJ2-7 and V is TRBV5-6, with a tentative D call TRBD2 (5 bases). Germline CDR1 and CDR2: SGHDT and YYEEEE. The CDR3 length is 15 residues. Trimming removed 0 bases from V and 4 bases from J, with 14 bases in between. CDR3 in amino acids: CASSLASGPGYEQYF. Here the CDR3 DNA reads TGTGCCAGCAGCTTGGCCAGCGGCCCTGGGTACGAGCAGTACTTC.

This clone showed up many times. A much larger clone differs from this one at a single base, so this may be a read error. The same CDR3 is also encoded by other DNA sequences in this sample. V and J are TRBV19 and TRBJ2-1, with 7 bases identical to TRBD2. The CDR3 covers 15 residues. V was clipped by 4 bases and J by 6 bases; unmatched bases: 9. Germline-derived CDR1 and CDR2 are LNHDA and SQIVND (reference sequence). The DNA of the CDR3 is TGTGCCAGTAGTAGTGGCGGGGGTGCCACCAATGAGCAGTTCTTC. Residues: CASSSGGGATNEQFF.

Turning to this clone: It may be a read error: a sequence one base away is much more abundant. The J gene is TRBJ1-5, the V gene TRBV4-2, with a weak D call TRBD1 (5 bases). From germline, CDR1 is LGHNA and CDR2 YNFKEQ. The CDR3 is 16 amino acids. CDR3 nucleotide sequence: TGTGTCAGCAGCCAAGATACAGGAATGGGTGACCAGCCCCAGCATTTT. This translates into CVSSQDTGMGDQPQHF.

As regards this clone: One end of the junction fails to match germline, which may point to a read error. The chain combines TRBV19 with TRBJ2-6, with a weak D call TRBD2 (6 bases). The V gene's germline CDR1 is LNHDA and CDR2 SQIVND (reference sequence). The CDR3 sequence is 17 residues long. This chain's CDR3 is CASTLSGLSSGSNVLTF. The CDR3 nucleotides read TGTGCCAGTACCTTAAGCGGGCTTAGCTCTGGGTCCAACGTCCTGACCTTC.

This clone was recorded at least ten times. This chain connects TRBV19 to TRBJ1-5; D is perhaps TRBD1 (6 bases). Trimming left V 10 bases short and J 5 bases short, with 15 bases between. CDR1 is LNHDA, CDR2 SQIVND, per germline (reference sequence). The CDR3 length is 13 residues. CDR3 amino acids: CATTRDTYQPQHF. The CDR3 region has the DNA TGTGCCACCACTCGGGACACCTATCAGCCCCAGCATTTT.

This clone appeared a few times. The CDR3 coding sequence is TGTGCCAGCAGTTTAGAAGGGTGGGGGAGAGCTTTCTTT. Its translation is CASSLEGWGRAFF. This chain links TRBV28 with TRBJ1-1; tentatively, D is TRBD1 (5 bases). Germline CDR1 MDHEN, CDR2 SYDVKM. The CDR3 covers 13 residues. V was cut by 2 bases and J by 10 bases, with 14 bases left in between.

The V gene is TRBV15, the J gene TRBJ2-2, with D unresolved. The CDR3 runs 13 residues. Germline V gene data show CDR1 as LNHNV and CDR2 as YYDKDF (reference sequence). V was trimmed by 4 bases and J by 8 bases, leaving 11 bases between them. The CDR3 is CATSKQRSGELFF. CDR3 bases: TGTGCCACCAGCAAACAGAGGTCTGGGGAGCTGTTTTTT.